This T cell receptor beta chain was captured by sequencing in a study of cytomegalovirus exposure and HLA in healthy donors. For the study at large: Clustering assigned about 80% of the approximately 370 genotyped donors to the Caucasian-associated ancestry cluster.

Trimming removed 6 bases from V and 2 bases from J, with 17 bases in between. Germline CDR1 reads KGHSH; CDR2 reads LQKENI. CDR3 length: 16 amino acids. Nominally healthy donors provided the samples, though records likely missed some immune exposures. The PCR employed 60 Vbeta primers together with 13 Jbeta primers. TCRdb's table, derived via immunoSEQ multiplex PCR, lists solely in-frame clones and lacks some. The table shows 150,000 to 200,000 clones, with about 86% occurring only once. This receptor was taken from a man in his forties or fifties in good health and CMV-seropositive. The sequenced material came from PBMCs. The genes are TRBV18 and TRBJ1-3; TRBD1 is a possible D gene (5 bases). In nucleotides, the CDR3 is TGTGCCAGCTCCCAGTTGCACAGGATTCCTGGAAACACCATATATTTT. Translation gives CASSQLHRIPGNTIYF. Drawing the rest from reference TRBV18 and TRBJ1-3, the complete variable domain is NAGVMQNPRHLVRRRGQEARLRCSPMKGHSHVYWYRQLPEEGLKFMVYLQKENIIDESGMPKERFSAEFPKEGPSILRIQQVVRGDSAAYFCASSQLHRIPGNTIYFGEGSWLTVV.